This T cell receptor (beta chain) is drawn from a study of T cell repertoires in cytomegalovirus infection. Study details: In public TCR beta signatures, there were indications of both CMV infection and matching HLA type.

TCRdb reanalysed the reads using MiXCR and keeps one entry per CDR3 protein. The table lists 680,000 or so distinct CDR3 sequences, 35% of them singletons. Broader study findings: What dominated the ex vivo response were HLA-C-restricted CMV-specific TCR beta clonotypes. Summed public TCR beta family frequency identified CMV carriers bearing the relevant HLA.

Comment on this clonotype: What it recognizes is unknown.

Sequencing used PBMCs. The receptor's source is a human donor in good health (CMV status not recorded). Some clones in this sample may be carry-over from other donors' samples.

CDR3 loop: CASRPFGGLTDTQYF. In nucleotides, the CDR3 is TGTGCCAGCCGTCCCTTCGGGGGATTGACAGATACGCAGTATTTT. The gene calls are TRBV6-1 and TRBJ2-3; a weak D match, TRBD2 (6 bases). Trimming removed 8 bases at V and 3 bases at J, with 18 bases between. Germline V gives CDR1 MNHNS, CDR2 SASEGT. This CDR3 comprises 15 residues.